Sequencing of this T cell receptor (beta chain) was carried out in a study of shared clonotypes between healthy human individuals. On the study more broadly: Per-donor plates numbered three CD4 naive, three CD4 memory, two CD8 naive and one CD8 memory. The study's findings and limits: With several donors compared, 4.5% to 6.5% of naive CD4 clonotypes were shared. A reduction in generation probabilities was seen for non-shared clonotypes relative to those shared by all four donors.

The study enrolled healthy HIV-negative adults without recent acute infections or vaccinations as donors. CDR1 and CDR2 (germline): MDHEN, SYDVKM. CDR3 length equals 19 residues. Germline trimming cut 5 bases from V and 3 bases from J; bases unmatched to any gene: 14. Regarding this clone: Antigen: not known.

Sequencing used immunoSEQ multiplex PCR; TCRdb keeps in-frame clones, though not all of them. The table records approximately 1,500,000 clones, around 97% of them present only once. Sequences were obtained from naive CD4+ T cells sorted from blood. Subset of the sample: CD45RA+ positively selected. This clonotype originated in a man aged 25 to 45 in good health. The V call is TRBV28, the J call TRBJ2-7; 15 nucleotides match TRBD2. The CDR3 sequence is CASSRRAGTSGRTGYEQYF. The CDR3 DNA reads TGTGCCAGCAGTAGGAGGGCGGGGACTAGCGGGAGGACGGGCTACGAGCAGTACTTC.